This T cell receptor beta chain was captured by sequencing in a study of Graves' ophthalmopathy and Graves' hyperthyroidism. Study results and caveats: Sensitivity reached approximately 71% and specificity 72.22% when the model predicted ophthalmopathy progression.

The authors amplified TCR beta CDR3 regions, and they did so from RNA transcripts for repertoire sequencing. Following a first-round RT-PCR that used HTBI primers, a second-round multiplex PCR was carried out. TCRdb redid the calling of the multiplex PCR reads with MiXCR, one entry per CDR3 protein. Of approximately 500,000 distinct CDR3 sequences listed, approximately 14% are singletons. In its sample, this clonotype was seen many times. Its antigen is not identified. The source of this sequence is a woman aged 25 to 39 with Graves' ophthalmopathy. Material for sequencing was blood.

Here the CDR3 reads CASSQVGPDTEAFF. The CDR3 DNA reads as TGTGCCAGCAGCCAAGTCGGGCCAGACACTGAAGCTTTCTTT. The chain employs TRBV3-1 and TRBJ1-1, with D unclear. Trimming shortened V by 1 base and J by 3 bases, and 9 bases separated the two germline ends. The length of the CDR3 is 14 residues. CDR1 LGHDT and CDR2 YNNKEL come from the germline V gene (reference sequence).